The source of this TCR beta chain is a study of T cells in Graves' hyperthyroidism and ophthalmopathy. In the study overall: The blood sample was taken at first diagnosis, before treatment began. General observations from the study: Also found in blood were most expanded thyroid clonotypes above 0.001.

The source material, RNA transcripts, was used to amplify TCR beta CDR3 regions. An initial round of RT-PCR targeting the TCR CDR3 relied on the HTBI primer set. Via MiXCR, TCRdb re-called the multiplex PCR reads, giving one row per CDR3 protein. The table records a few hundred thousand distinct CDR3 sequences, roughly 18% of them present only once. This clonotype was seen only a few times. The target antigen is unknown. V lost 6 bases and J lost 4, with 16 bases in between. The CDR3 consists of 15 residues. Per germline, CDR1 MNHNS and CDR2 SASEGT. Active moderate-to-severe ophthalmopathy, Clinical Activity Score at least 3, NOSPECS at least 4, under 3 months' duration.

The sequenced sample was blood. The receptor was derived from a woman younger than 30 with Graves' ophthalmopathy. This sequence joins TRBV6-1 and TRBJ1-3; tentatively, D is TRBD1 (6 bases). For the CDR3, the DNA is TGTGCCAGCAGCCACAATCCGGACAGCGGAAACACCATATATTTT. Amino acids: CASSHNPDSGNTIYF.